The clone carrying this TCR beta chain was found a few times. What it binds is unknown. This CDR3 region has 13 residues. The germline V and J ends were trimmed by 4 bases and 4 bases, with 13 bases remaining between them. Germline lookup yields CDR1 SQVTM and CDR2 ANQGSEA. Time point specified: patch test 2, 6 weeks after DPC sensitization. The treatment here: therapeutic diphenylcyclopropenone sensitization with weekly scalp DPC. Blood draws came first, before each patch test. The entry originates in a study of human T cells and chemical hapten exposure. As for the study in general: Small discrepancies in pooled library volume mainly accounted for the varying TCR yields per sample.

It was the library that attached unique molecular identifiers to individual cDNA molecules. MiXCR was run by TCRdb on the RACE reads, yielding one entry per CDR3 protein. The data contain 110,000 to 150,000 distinct CDR3 sequences, about 10% of them singletons. Study-wide results and caveats: Donors were affected by alopecia, so their immune reaction might vary from that of healthy individuals.

The chain combines TRBV29-1 with TRBJ1-1, with D perhaps matching TRBD1 (6 bases). The sequences come from whole blood, collected in connection with sensitization to the hapten diphenylcyclopropenone (DPC). The TCR sequence derives from a woman aged 50 to 60 with alopecia areata. Some clones in this sample may be carry-over from other donors' samples. The CDR3 nucleotides are TGCAGCGTTGGACAGGCCGGGGGCACTGAAGCTTTCTTT. Residues: CSVGQAGGTEAFF.